Below are 22 T cell receptor beta chains sequenced from a single sample in a study of T cell responses to AZD1222 COVID-19 vaccine. Method: immunoSEQ multiplex PCR; TCRdb's copy keeps in-frame clones and lacks some. The sample contains about 56,000 clones, roughly 88% of which appear only once. Sequenced material: peripheral blood, taken on day 0 of AZD1222 vaccination. The receptors here all came from an adult in good health.

This rearrangement joins TRBV5-1 to TRBJ1-6, with D possibly matching TRBD1 (6 bases). Deletions cut 4 bases from V and 13 bases from J, with 21 bases between. The germline CDR1 and CDR2 sequences are SGHRS and YFSETQ. The length of the CDR3 is 15 residues. The CDR3 coding sequence is TGCGCCAGCAGCCGAGATCACTCACAGGGAGACCCCCTCCACTTT. This gives the protein CASSRDHSQGDPLHF.

CDR3 DNA: TGTGCCAGCTCACCTGTAGGGACTACATCCAATGAGCAGTTCTTC. Translating gives CASSPVGTTSNEQFF. The chain carries TRBV18 and TRBJ2-1, with 7 bases identical to TRBD2. Germline V CDR1 and CDR2: KGHSH, LQKENI. The CDR3 runs 15 residues. J was trimmed by 6 bases and V by 3 bases; bases with no gene match: 8.

This chain uses TRBV6-4 with TRBJ2-3; D remains ambiguous. There are 14 residues in the CDR3. V was trimmed by 5 bases and J by 2 bases, leaving 11 bases between them. The germline V gene encodes CDR1 MRHNA and CDR2 SNTAGT. This chain's CDR3 is CASSLGFDTDTQYF. CDR3 nucleotides: TGTGCCAGCAGTCTAGGGTTCGACACAGATACGCAGTATTTT.

This clone was found once. V and J are TRBV5-1 and TRBJ2-2; perhaps D is TRBD1 or TRBD2 (5 bases each). Germline-derived CDR1 and CDR2 are SGHRS and YFSETQ. Trimming took off 4 bases at V and 7 bases at J, with 11 bases between the two ends. This CDR3 comprises 13 residues. CDR3 sequence (DNA): TGCGCCAGCAGCGACGGGACCTTCGGGGAGCTGTTTTTT. It is translated as CASSDGTFGELFF.

This clone was counted a few times. This CDR3 is CASSLRQQGRGQPQHF. The CDR3 DNA is TGTGCCAGCAGCTTACGACAACAGGGGAGAGGTCAGCCCCAGCATTTT. This rearrangement joins TRBV28 to TRBJ1-5, with 7 bases aligning to TRBD1. V gave up 6 bases and J gave up 6 bases; unmatched junction bases: 14. Looked up from germline, CDR1 is MDHEN and CDR2 is SYDVKM. The CDR3 runs to 16 residues.

This clone showed up just a few times. The same CDR3 can be traced to other DNA sequences in this sample. This chain joins TRBV5-1 and TRBJ1-1; D is uncertain. The CDR3 is made up of 13 amino acids. V lost 0 bases, J lost 4 bases, and 7 bases lay in between. The germline CDR1 and CDR2 sequences are SGHRS and YFSETQ. CDR3 protein: CASSLEVTTEAFF. For the CDR3, the DNA is TGCGCCAGCAGCTTGGAAGTCACCACTGAAGCTTTCTTT. The complete variable domain, with remaining parts taken from reference TRBV5-1 and TRBJ1-1, reads KAGVTQTPRYLIKTRGQQVTLSCSPISGHRSVSWYQQTPGQGLQFLFEYFSETQRNKGNFPGRFSGRQFSNSRSEMNVSTLELGDSALYLCASSLEVTTEAFFGQGTRLTVV.

This clone occurred once. This CDR3 is CASSSDRGYSPLHF. The CDR3 DNA follows: TGTGCCAGCAGCTCCGACAGGGGGTATTCACCCCTCCACTTT. The chain employs TRBV5-4 and TRBJ1-6, with 9 bases that match TRBD1. Trimming at V came to 3 bases and at J to 8 bases, leaving 3 bases not matched to a gene. CDR1 and CDR2 from the germline V gene are SGHNT and YYREEE (reference sequence). There are 14 residues in the CDR3.

The chain couples TRBV2 to TRBJ1-1; D is possibly TRBD1 (6 bases). The CDR3 totals 16 residues. V lost 2 bases and J lost 1, with 14 bases in between. Germline V gives CDR1 SNHLY, CDR2 FYNNEI. The CDR3 DNA sequence: TGTGCCAGCAGTGAAACAGGGATATCGTCGAACACTGAAGCTTTCTTT. This codes for CASSETGISSNTEAFF. Complete variable domain (other parts from reference TRBV2 and TRBJ1-1): EPEVTQTPSHQVTQMGQEVILRCVPISNHLYFYWYRQILGQKVEFLVSFYNNEISEKSEIFDDQFSVERPDGSNFTLKIRSTKLEDSAMYFCASSETGISSNTEAFFGQGTRLTVV.

A single count supports this clone. The V call is TRBV6-5, the J call TRBJ1-1; D not resolved. Germline V gene data show CDR1 as MNHEY and CDR2 as SVGAGI. V lost 10 bases and J lost 5, with 8 bases in between. The CDR3 contains 10 residues. CDR3 region: CATRGTEAFF. The CDR3 DNA reads as TGTGCCACCCGAGGAACTGAAGCTTTCTTT.

This clone was observed a single time. This chain's CDR3 is CSVRGTGAHQPQHF. CDR3 coding DNA: TGCAGCGTGCGAGGGACAGGGGCTCATCAGCCCCAGCATTTT. The chain links TRBV29-1 to TRBJ1-5; 10 bases map to TRBD1. V dropped 6 bases and J dropped 5; count of bases not matched to a gene: 7. The CDR3 runs to 14 residues. Germline loops: CDR1 SQVTM, CDR2 ANQGSEA.

The V call is TRBV20-1, the J call TRBJ1-2, with 7 positions matching TRBD1. The CDR3 is 11 residues long. V was clipped by 5 bases and J by 14 bases; unmatched bases: 11. Looked up from germline, CDR1 is DFQATT and CDR2 is SNEGSKA (reference sequence). CDR3 protein: CSAYEGASGTF. Here the CDR3 DNA reads TGCAGTGCTTATGAGGGGGCATCTGGGACCTTC.

The J gene is TRBJ2-5, the V gene TRBV5-1; D gene ambiguous. Germline CDR1 SGHRS, CDR2 YFSETQ. This CDR3 region has 11 residues. The V end lost 4 bases, the J end lost 3 bases, and 4 bases lay between the germline ends. The CDR3 coding sequence is TGCGCCAGCAGCGCCGAAGAGACCCAGTACTTC. This gives the protein CASSAEETQYF.

V gene TRBV5-5 combines with J gene TRBJ2-2; D not certain. Germline CDR1 SGHKS, CDR2 YYEKEE (reference sequence). Trimming removed 2 bases at V and 6 bases at J, with 14 bases between. There are 15 residues in the CDR3. The CDR3 reads CASSLSFGWAGELFF. The DNA of the CDR3 is TGTGCCAGCAGCTTAAGTTTTGGTTGGGCCGGGGAGCTGTTTTTT.

V usage is TRBV28 and J usage is TRBJ1-5, with 8 nucleotides matching TRBD1. Trimming took 1 base from V and 6 from J; bases not matched to a gene: 5. This CDR3 is built from 15 residues. In germline, CDR1 is MDHEN, CDR2 SYDVKM. DNA of the CDR3: TGTGCCAGCAGTTTATTCGGACAGGGAAGTCAGCCCCAGCATTTT. Translating gives CASSLFGQGSQPQHF.

This chain connects TRBV6-5 to TRBJ2-1; D not certain. Germline V CDR1 and CDR2: MNHEY, SVGAGI. The CDR3 runs 13 residues. V lost 8 bases and J 8 bases, leaving 16 bases between the germline ends. The CDR3 DNA reads as TGTGCCAGCGGCCCGCAGGATTTGTATGAGCAGTTCTTC. Translated, it gives CASGPQDLYEQFF.

The chain employs TRBV7-9 and TRBJ2-1; the match to TRBD2 covers 8 bases. After removal of 3 bases from V and 0 bases from J, the junction contained 4 bases not matched to a gene. Germline values: CDR1 SEHNR, CDR2 FQNEAQ (reference sequence). The CDR3 totals 16 residues. The CDR3 DNA follows: TGTGCCAGCAGCTTTAGCGGGGCTAGCTCCTACAATGAGCAGTTCTTC. Translating gives CASSFSGASSYNEQFF.

The rearrangement uses TRBV11-2 and TRBJ2-5, with a possible D match to TRBD2 (6 bases). Trimming took 0 bases from V and 4 from J, leaving 9 bases between them. The CDR3 spans 14 residues. Germline values: CDR1 SGHAT, CDR2 FQNNGV. The CDR3 nucleotides are TGTGCCAGCAGCTTAGAGTTGGAGGGAGAGACCCAGTACTTC. Its protein product is CASSLELEGETQYF.

The chain combines TRBV6-4 with TRBJ1-2; 9 positions agree with TRBD1. CDR3 length equals 14 residues. CDR1 MRHNA and CDR2 SNTAGT come from the germline V gene. With 5 bases clipped from V and 4 bases from J, the junction kept 5 bases outside the gene matches. The CDR3 DNA sequence: TGTGCCAGCAGTAACGGGACAGGGACCTATGGCTACACCTTC. As protein: CASSNGTGTYGYTF.

V is TRBV19 and J is TRBJ1-2; possibly TRBD1 for D (5 bases). The germline V and J ends were trimmed by 7 bases and 7 bases, with 22 bases remaining between them. This CDR3 contains 15 residues. Germline CDR1 is LNHDA and CDR2 is SQIVND (reference sequence). Written as DNA, the CDR3 is TGTGCCAGTACCTATAGAGACAGAGTACGTCTTGGCTACACCTTC. This gives the protein CASTYRDRVRLGYTF.

The chain combines TRBV19 with TRBJ2-2; 8 bases match TRBD1. CDR1 is LNHDA, CDR2 SQIVND, per germline (reference sequence). This CDR3 region has 15 residues. The junction had 6 bases not matched to a gene; V was cut back by 7 bases and J by 2 bases. CDR3: CASTSTGVNTGELFF. DNA for the CDR3: TGTGCCAGTACCTCGACAGGGGTTAACACCGGGGAGCTGTTTTTT.

This clone appeared a single time. V gene TRBV6-5 combines with J gene TRBJ1-5, with TRBD1 matching 9 bases. Germline CDR1 is MNHEY and CDR2 is SVGAGI. This CDR3 contains 15 residues. Germline trimming cut 10 bases from V and 2 bases from J; bases unmatched to any gene: 9. The DNA of the CDR3 is TGTGCCACCCATACAGGGGGCACGGGCAATCAGCCCCAGCATTTT. It specifies CATHTGGTGNQPQHF.

This clone came up once. The CDR3 is CAWSPVGGQGSSGANVLTF. CDR3 bases: TGTGCCTGGAGTCCCGTGGGGGGACAGGGATCGTCTGGGGCCAACGTCCTGACTTTC. The rearrangement joins TRBV30 to TRBJ2-6, with TRBD1 matching over 9 bases. V was pared by 2 bases and J by 1 base, with 12 bases of the junction left unmatched. CDR1 and CDR2 (germline): GTSNPN, SVGIG (reference sequence). This CDR3 has 19 residues.